These T cell receptor beta chains were read from a single sample in a study of OX40 agonist ivuxolimab in advanced cancers. Produced via immunoSEQ multiplex PCR; TCRdb's table is partial and in-frame only. Among roughly 72,000 clones listed, around 94% were seen once. Specimen: CD4+ or CD8+ T cells sorted from blood, collected in a trial of the OX40 agonist ivuxolimab. The receptors come from an adult with an advanced solid tumor such as melanoma, head and neck, liver or kidney cancer. The CDR3 runs from the conserved cysteine through the conserved F or W.

J	V	CDR3
TRBJ1-5	TRBV7-6	CASSLERSQPQHF
TRBJ1-1	TRBV27	CASSLGAGARTEAFF
TRBJ2-7	TRBV19	CASSIGGASYEQYF
TRBJ1-2	TRBV27	CASSFGLGSPYGYTF
TRBJ2-5	TRBV7-3	CASSLPGAGETQYF
TRBJ1-5	TRBV19	CASSNQGYSNQPQHF
TRBJ2-7	TRBV27	CASRWGHLHEQYF
TRBJ2-2	TRBV13	CASSSPIAGASNTGELFF
TRBJ1-4	TRBV5-5	CASSFQETNEKLFF
TRBJ1-2	TRBV11-2	CASSPHPGAESRANYGYTF
TRBJ2-1	TRBV19	CASSMELAGDNEQFF
TRBJ1-3	TRBV4-3	CASSQDSTGATGNTIYF
TRBJ2-7	TRBV2	CASSGVTAGQGLYEQYF
TRBJ1-4	TRBV27	CASSSPGQGNEKLFF
TRBJ2-1	TRBV27	CASTPGPAGEQFF
TRBJ2-7	TRBV7-6	CASSLGEGSYEQYF